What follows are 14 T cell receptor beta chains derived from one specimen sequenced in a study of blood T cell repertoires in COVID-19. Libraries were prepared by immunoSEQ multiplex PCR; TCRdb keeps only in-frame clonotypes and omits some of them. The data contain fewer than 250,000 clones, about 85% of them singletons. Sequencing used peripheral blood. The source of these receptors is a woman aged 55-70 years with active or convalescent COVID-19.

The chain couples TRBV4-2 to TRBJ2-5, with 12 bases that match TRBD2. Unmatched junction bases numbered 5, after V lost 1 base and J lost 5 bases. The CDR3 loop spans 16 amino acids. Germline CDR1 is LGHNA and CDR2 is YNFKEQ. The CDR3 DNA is TGTGCCAGCAGCCAAGCGCGACTAGCGGGAGTGGAGACCCAGTACTTC. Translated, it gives CASSQARLAGVETQYF.

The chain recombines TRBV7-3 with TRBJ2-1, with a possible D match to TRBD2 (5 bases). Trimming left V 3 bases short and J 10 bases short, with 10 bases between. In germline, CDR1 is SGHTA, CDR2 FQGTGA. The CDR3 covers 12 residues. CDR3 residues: CASSLARGEQFF. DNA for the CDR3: TGTGCCAGCAGCTTGGCCCGCGGGGAGCAGTTCTTC.

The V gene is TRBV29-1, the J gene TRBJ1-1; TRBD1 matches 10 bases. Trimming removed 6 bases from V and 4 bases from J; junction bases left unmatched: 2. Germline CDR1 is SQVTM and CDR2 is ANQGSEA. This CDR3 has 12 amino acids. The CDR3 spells CSVGQGSTEAFF. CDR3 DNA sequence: TGCAGCGTGGGACAGGGGTCCACTGAAGCTTTCTTT.

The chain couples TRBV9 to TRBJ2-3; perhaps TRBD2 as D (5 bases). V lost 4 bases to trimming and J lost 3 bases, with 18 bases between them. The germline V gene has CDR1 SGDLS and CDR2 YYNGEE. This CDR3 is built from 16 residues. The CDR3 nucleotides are TGTGCCAGCAGCCCACGGGGTGGGAGTTTGACAGATACGCAGTATTTT. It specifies CASSPRGGSLTDTQYF.

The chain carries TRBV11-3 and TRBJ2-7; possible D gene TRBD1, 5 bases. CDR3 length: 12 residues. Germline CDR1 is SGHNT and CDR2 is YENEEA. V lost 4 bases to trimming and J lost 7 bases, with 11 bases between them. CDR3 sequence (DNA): TGTGCCAGCAGCTCTATAGGGGAAGAGCAGTACTTC. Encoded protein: CASSSIGEEQYF.

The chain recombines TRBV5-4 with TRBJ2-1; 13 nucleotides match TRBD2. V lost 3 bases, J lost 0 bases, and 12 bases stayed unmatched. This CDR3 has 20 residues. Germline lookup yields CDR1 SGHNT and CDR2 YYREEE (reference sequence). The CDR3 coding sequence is TGTGCCAGCAGCTCGCACCCGAGACTAGCGGGGGGAAGCTCCTACAATGAGCAGTTCTTC. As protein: CASSSHPRLAGGSSYNEQFF.

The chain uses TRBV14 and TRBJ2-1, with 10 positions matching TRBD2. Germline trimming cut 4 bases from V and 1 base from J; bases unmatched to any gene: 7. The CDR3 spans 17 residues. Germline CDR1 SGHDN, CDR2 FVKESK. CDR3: CASSRRLAGGSYNEQFF. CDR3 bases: TGTGCCAGCAGCCGAAGATTAGCGGGGGGTTCCTACAATGAGCAGTTCTTC.

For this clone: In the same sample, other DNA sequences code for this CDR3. This chain's CDR3 is CASSSGGGYTF. The CDR3 bases are TGTGCCAGCAGTTCAGGGGGTGGCTACACCTTC. The chain employs TRBV6-5 and TRBJ1-2; 7 bases fit TRBD1. The CDR3 has 11 amino acids. From germline, CDR1 is MNHEY and CDR2 SVGAGI. J gave up 7 bases and V 4 bases, and 0 bases lay outside the gene matches.

The CDR3 region is CASSSKGGASSYEQYF. The CDR3, as DNA: TGCGCCAGCAGCTCCAAAGGGGGGGCCAGCTCCTACGAGCAGTACTTC. The chain has TRBV5-1 and TRBJ2-7; a possible D gene is TRBD2 (7 bases). The CDR3 spans 16 residues. Deletions cut 3 bases from V and 0 bases from J, with 16 bases between. The germline V gene encodes CDR1 SGHRS and CDR2 YFSETQ.

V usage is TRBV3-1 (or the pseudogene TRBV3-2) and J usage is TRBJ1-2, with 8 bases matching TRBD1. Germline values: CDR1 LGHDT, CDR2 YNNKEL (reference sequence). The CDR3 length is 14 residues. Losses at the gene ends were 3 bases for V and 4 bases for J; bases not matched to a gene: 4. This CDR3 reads CASSHLQGGYGYTF. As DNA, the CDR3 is TGTGCCAGCAGCCATCTACAGGGGGGCTATGGCTACACCTTC.

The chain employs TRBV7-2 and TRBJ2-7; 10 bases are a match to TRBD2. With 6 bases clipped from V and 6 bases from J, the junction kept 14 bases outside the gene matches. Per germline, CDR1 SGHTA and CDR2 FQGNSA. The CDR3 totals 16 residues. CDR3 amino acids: CASSRSGASGSVEQYF. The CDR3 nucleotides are TGTGCCAGCAGTCGGAGTGGGGCTAGCGGGAGTGTCGAGCAGTACTTC.

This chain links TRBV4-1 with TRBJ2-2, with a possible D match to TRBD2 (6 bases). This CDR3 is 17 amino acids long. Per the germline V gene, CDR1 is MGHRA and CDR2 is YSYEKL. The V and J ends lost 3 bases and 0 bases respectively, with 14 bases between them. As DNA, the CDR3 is TGCGCCAGCAGCCAGTCCACCGGGACTTCGAACACCGGGGAGCTGTTTTTT. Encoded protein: CASSQSTGTSNTGELFF.

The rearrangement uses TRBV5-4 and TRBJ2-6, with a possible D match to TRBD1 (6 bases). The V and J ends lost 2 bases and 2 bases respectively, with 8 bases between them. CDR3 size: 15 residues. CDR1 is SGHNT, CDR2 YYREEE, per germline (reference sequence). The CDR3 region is CASSFSGAGANVLTF. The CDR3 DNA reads TGTGCCAGCAGCTTCTCAGGGGCTGGGGCCAACGTCCTGACTTTC.

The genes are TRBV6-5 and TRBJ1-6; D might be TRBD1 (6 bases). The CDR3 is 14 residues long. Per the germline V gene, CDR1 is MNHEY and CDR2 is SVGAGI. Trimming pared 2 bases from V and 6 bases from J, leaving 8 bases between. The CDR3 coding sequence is TGTGCCAGCAGTTACGGACAGACTAATTCACCCCTCCACTTT. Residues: CASSYGQTNSPLHF.